In its sample, the clone carrying this T cell receptor beta chain was seen many times. Its antigen remains unidentified. TCRdb passed the 5' RACE reads through MiXCR, listing each CDR3 protein once. In the table there are approximately 260,000 distinct CDR3 sequences, around 15% of which are singletons. Trimming took 5 bases from V and 5 from J, leaving 12 bases between them. The germline CDR1 and CDR2 sequences are SGHTA and FQGNSA. CDR3 length: 13 amino acids. The data derive from a study of T-cell memory formation after mild COVID-19. Study in general: TCR clustering was largely donor specific.

Findings and caveats of the study: In pre-infection memory, a portion of responding clones appeared, which suggested that cross-reactive memory joined. Most CD4+ clones that shrank were in CM and EM, while CD8+ ones turned up in EMRA. Clones shrinking between day 15 and 85 showed a balanced CD4/CD8 split, and those that grew later tilted toward CD4+.

The chain carries TRBV7-2 and TRBJ2-5, with D maybe TRBD1 (5 bases). Sequenced sample: PBMCs or a T cell subset sorted from them (not recorded which). The receptor was isolated from a man younger than 35 who had mild COVID-19 (a few samples of this study predate the infection). Cell type and time point are not known. CDR3 coding DNA: TGTGCCAGCAGCCCCAGGGTTTTGGAGACCCAGTACTTC. It yields the protein CASSPRVLETQYF. The variable domain in full, with the rest retrieved from reference TRBV7-2 and TRBJ2-5, is GAGVSQSPSNKVTEKGKDVELRCDPISGHTALYWYRQSLGQGLEFLIYFQGNSAPDKSGLPSDRFSAERTGGSVSTLTIQRTQQEDSAVYLCASSPRVLETQYFGPGTRLLVL.